This TCR beta chain was captured in a study of a mutant IDH1 vaccine in newly diagnosed glioma. The wider study: Onset of vaccination occurred 4-6 weeks following radiotherapy alone, or with temozolomide cycles. Beforehand, treatment had been radiotherapy, temozolomide, or both; the majority received both. General study findings and limits: Pseudoprogression apparently lacked any relation to changes in top peripheral T cell clonotypes. The occurrence of vaccine-induced immune responses was seen in 90% to 95% of patients.

CDR1 and CDR2 (germline): LNHDA, SQIVND (reference sequence). V trimming: 3 bases; J trimming: 6 bases; junction bases outside the gene matches: 7. The CDR3 totals 14 residues. Specified time point: week 23, last vaccination. In every dose of vaccine, 300 ug of mutant IDH1 20-mer peptide was given alongside topical imiquimod. A word on this clone: The antigen is unknown.

This table comes from immunoSEQ multiplex PCR, and its TCRdb copy is limited to in-frame clones, with some not included. The repertoire holds 50,000 to 70,000 clones, with approximately 87% as singletons. This sequence joins TRBV19 and TRBJ2-7, with 8 positions matching TRBD2. Sequenced here: PBMCs, sampled from a glioma patient whose treatment included an IDH1 peptide vaccine. The receptor was derived from a man in his forties with glioma. CDR3: CASSMGREEGEQYF. CDR3 DNA sequence: TGTGCCAGTAGTATGGGGCGGGAGGAGGGCGAGCAGTACTTC.